The rows below give T cell receptor beta chains drawn from one sample of a study of CD8 T cells in ankylosing spondylitis. MiXCR, applied by TCRdb to the 5' RACE reads, yields one record per CDR3 protein. This sample has about 340,000 distinct CDR3 sequences; approximately 22% occur once, and the top ten carry around 14%. The specimen sequenced was blood, either unsorted or a sorted T cell fraction (not recorded which). The origin of the receptors is a male donor with ankylosing spondylitis or in good health (not recorded which). The CDR3 runs from the conserved cysteine through the conserved F or W. A D gene is named only where the DNA matches it firmly. Not every row has a clone size; where given, it reads once, few, many or a size class.

CDR3 protein | CDR3 DNA | D gene | J gene | V gene | clone size
CASSLPGQGPEAFF | TGTGCCAGCAGTTTACCGGGACAGGGTCCTGAAGCTTTCTTT | TRBD1 | TRBJ1-1 | TRBV12-3/TRBV12-4 | -
CASSPVRDGSFHYF | TGTGCCAGCAGCCCCGTCCGGGACGGATCGTTTCATTACTTC | - | TRBJ2-7 | TRBV7-9 | few
CASTKPWGHDEQYF | TGTGCCAGCACAAAGCCATGGGGGCACGACGAGCAGTACTTC | - | TRBJ2-7 | TRBV6-2/TRBV6-3 | -
CASSPPGQEDNEQFF | TGTGCCAGCAGTCCCCCGGGACAAGAGGATAATGAGCAGTTCTTC | - | TRBJ2-1 | TRBV13 | -
CASSLTVPLLANTGELFF | TGTGCCAGCAGCTTGACAGTCCCATTACTCGCGAACACCGGGGAGCTGTTTTTT | - | TRBJ2-2 | TRBV11-2 | few
CSVVGTGAFYEQYF | TGCAGCGTTGTGGGGACAGGGGCCTTCTACGAGCAGTACTTC | TRBD1 | TRBJ2-7 | TRBV29-1 | few
CASSDVAGEHNEQFF | TGTGCCAGCAGTGACGTAGCGGGGGAGCACAATGAGCAGTTCTTC | TRBD2 | TRBJ2-1 | TRBV6-4 | -
CASSDQTGGYTF | TGTGCCAGCAGCGATCAAACAGGTGGCTACACCTTC | - | TRBJ1-2 | TRBV9 | -
CASSQTLAGDSYNEQFF | TGTGCCAGCAGTCAGACTCTAGCGGGGGATTCCTACAATGAGCAGTTCTTC | TRBD2 | TRBJ2-1 | TRBV12-3/TRBV12-4 | -
CSAPGRVEQYF | TGCAGTGCCCCAGGCAGGGTGGAGCAGTACTTC | - | TRBJ2-7 | TRBV20-1 | few
CASSSPAGGRFLDTQYF | TGCGCCAGCAGCTCCCCCGCGGGGGGCAGGTTTTTGGATACGCAGTATTTT | TRBD2 | TRBJ2-3 | TRBV5-1 | -
CASSLTSDRRQETQYF | TGTGCCAGCAGCTTAACCTCGGACAGGAGGCAAGAGACCCAGTACTTC | TRBD1 | TRBJ2-5 | TRBV7-6 | few
CASSTSVNTGELFF | TGTGCCAGCAGTACGTCAGTGAACACCGGGGAGCTGTTTTTT | - | TRBJ2-2 | TRBV27 | -
CASSYSNGLGGANVLTF | TGTGCCAGCAGTTACTCGAACGGGCTGGGAGGGGCCAACGTCCTGACTTTC | - | TRBJ2-6 | TRBV6-5 | -
CASSSSGEAPTDTQYF | TGTGCCAGCAGCTCTAGCGGGGAGGCGCCCACAGATACGCAGTATTTT | TRBD2 | TRBJ2-3 | TRBV7-6 | few
CASRTMNTGELFF | TGCGCCAGCAGAACCATGAACACCGGGGAGCTGTTTTTT | - | TRBJ2-2 | TRBV4-1 | -
CASSFYRGPSYEQYF | TGCGCCAGCAGCTTCTACAGGGGCCCCTCCTACGAGCAGTACTTC | TRBD1 | TRBJ2-7 | TRBV5-1 | -
CSVRYQGAFDEQYF | TGCAGCGTCCGTTACCAGGGGGCATTCGACGAGCAGTACTTC | TRBD1 | TRBJ2-7 | TRBV29-1 | few
CSARGLGDTQYF | TGCAGTGCTCGCGGGCTAGGAGATACGCAGTATTTT | - | TRBJ2-3 | TRBV20-1 | -
CSVDLATMNTEAFF | TGCAGCGTTGACCTGGCTACCATGAACACTGAAGCTTTCTTT | - | TRBJ1-1 | TRBV29-1 | few
CASSYSGVNPNYEQYF | TGTGCCAGCAGTTACTCGGGGGTCAACCCTAACTACGAGCAGTACTTC | - | TRBJ2-7 | TRBV6-5 | -
CASSQVWTSGGTLPETQYF | TGCGCCAGCAGCCAAGTTTGGACTAGCGGGGGGACCCTCCCAGAGACCCAGTACTTC | TRBD2 | TRBJ2-5 | TRBV4-1 | -
CASSPVTGGYNEQFF | TGCGCCAGCAGCCCGGTTACAGGGGGCTACAATGAGCAGTTCTTC | TRBD1 | TRBJ2-1 | TRBV4-1 | few
CASSSFEDYDSYNEQFF | TGTGCCAGCAGTTCCTTCGAGGACTACGACTCCTACAATGAGCAGTTCTTC | - | TRBJ2-1 | TRBV6-5 | -
CSARDKSSYNEQFF | TGCAGTGCTAGAGACAAGAGCTCCTACAATGAGCAGTTCTTC | - | TRBJ2-1 | TRBV20-1 | -
CASSTTPVAGNTIYF | TGTGCCAGCAGCACAACTCCCGTTGCTGGAAACACCATATATTTT | - | TRBJ1-3 | TRBV7-9 | -
CSVDFSGGARGTDTQYF | TGCAGCGTTGATTTTAGCGGGGGGGCTCGTGGCACAGATACGCAGTATTTT | TRBD2 | TRBJ2-3 | TRBV29-1 | -
CASSPREGSDTQYF | TGTGCCAGCAGCCCTAGGGAGGGGTCAGATACGCAGTATTTT | TRBD2 | TRBJ2-3 | TRBV7-9 | -
CASRGTASSYEQYF | TGTGCCAGCAGGGGGACTGCTAGCTCCTACGAGCAGTACTTC | - | TRBJ2-7 | TRBV2 | -
CASSYEEGPHEQYF | TGTGCCAGCAGTTACGAGGAGGGGCCCCACGAGCAGTACTTC | - | TRBJ2-7 | TRBV6-5 | -
CASSPFPKSYEQYF | TGTGCCAGCAGCCCTTTCCCGAAGTCCTACGAGCAGTACTTC | - | TRBJ2-7 | TRBV12-3/TRBV12-4 | many
CSVEERRGMGTGELFF | TGCAGCGTTGAAGAGAGGCGGGGCATGGGTACCGGGGAGCTGTTTTTT | - | TRBJ2-2 | TRBV29-1 | many
CASSHPGVSYEQYF | TGTGCCAGCAGCCACCCGGGGGTATCCTACGAGCAGTACTTC | - | TRBJ2-7 | TRBV3-1 | -
CASSPRGPANEKLFF | TGTGCCAGCAGCCCAAGGGGGCCGGCTAATGAAAAACTGTTTTTT | TRBD1 | TRBJ1-4 | TRBV7-9 | -
CASSFSRANTQYF | TGTGCCAGCAGTTTCAGTAGGGCGAATACGCAGTATTTT | - | TRBJ2-3 | TRBV12-3/TRBV12-4 | -
CAISRTSGGSRLTDTQYF | TGTGCCATCAGCCGAACTAGCGGGGGTAGTAGATTAACAGATACGCAGTATTTT | TRBD2 | TRBJ2-3 | TRBV13 | -
CASSTGTGTDTQYF | TGTGCCAGCAGTACCGGGACAGGCACAGATACGCAGTATTTT | TRBD1 | TRBJ2-3 | TRBV12-3/TRBV12-4 | many
CASSEATVRNQPQHF | TGCGCCAGCAGTGAGGCGACAGTACGGAATCAGCCCCAGCATTTT | - | TRBJ1-5 | TRBV10-2 | few
CASSPRTGPASEQYF | TGTGCCAGCAGTCCTCGGACAGGCCCCGCTTCCGAGCAGTACTTC | TRBD1 | TRBJ2-7 | TRBV27 | -
CASSPPGQAHEQYF | TGTGCCAGCAGTCCCCCGGGACAGGCCCACGAGCAGTACTTC | TRBD1 | TRBJ2-7 | TRBV28 | -
CSVEWASHSYNEQFF | TGCAGCGTTGAATGGGCTTCCCACTCCTACAATGAGCAGTTCTTC | - | TRBJ2-1 | TRBV29-1 | many
CASSFQGWGTDTQYF | TGTGCCAGCAGTTTTCAGGGGTGGGGCACAGATACGCAGTATTTT | - | TRBJ2-3 | TRBV12-3/TRBV12-4 | few
CASHGQAYEQYF | TGTGCCAGCCACGGACAGGCCTACGAGCAGTACTTC | TRBD1 | TRBJ2-7 | TRBV2 | -
CASSPEGRYQETQYF | TGTGCCAGCAGCCCCGAGGGCAGGTACCAAGAGACCCAGTACTTC | - | TRBJ2-5 | TRBV11-2 | -
CASSLAPGQGSNQPQHF | TGTGCCAGCAGCTTAGCCCCGGGACAGGGTAGCAATCAGCCCCAGCATTTT | TRBD1 | TRBJ1-5 | TRBV7-8 | -
CASSFDRDRAFVAEAFF | TGTGCCAGCAGCTTTGACCGGGACAGGGCATTTGTCGCTGAAGCTTTCTTT | TRBD1 | TRBJ1-1 | TRBV7-6 | few
CASSQLLLNEQFF | TGTGCCAGCAGCCAACTACTTCTGAATGAGCAGTTCTTC | - | TRBJ2-1 | TRBV7-2 | few
CATSVGGPHNQPQHF | TGTGCCACCAGTGTGGGAGGTCCCCACAATCAGCCCCAGCATTTT | - | TRBJ1-5 | TRBV24-1 | -
CSAPSQPMNTEAFF | TGCAGTGCTCCCTCGCAACCGATGAACACTGAAGCTTTCTTT | - | TRBJ1-1 | TRBV20-1 | -